This TCR beta chain originates from a study of blood T cell repertoires in COVID-19. Clones were read by immunoSEQ multiplex PCR, and TCRdb kept only the in-frame ones, dropping some. The table shows 230,000 or so clones, with 65% to 85% occurring only once. Participant age was roughly 18 to 100 years, and participants resided in around 24 US areas. With 1 base removed from V and 6 bases from J, the gap between germline ends came to 12 bases. Germline assignment: CDR1 SGHAT and CDR2 FQNNGV. This CDR3 comprises 14 residues. The J gene is TRBJ1-1, the V gene TRBV11-2; D may be TRBD1 (5 bases). The sequenced material came from PBMCs or T cells enriched from blood (not recorded which). The clonotype originates from a man aged 50-60 years who had recovered from COVID-19. The CDR3 DNA follows: TGTGCCAGCAGCTTAGTGGGGCATGGGGCTGAAGCTTTCTTT. Translated, it gives CASSLVGHGAEAFF. Supplemented by reference TRBV11-2 and TRBJ1-1, the full variable domain reads EAGVAQSPRYKIIEKRQSVAFWCNPISGHATLYWYQQILGQGPKLLIQFQNNGVVDDSQLPKDRFSAERLKGVDSTLKIQPAKLEDSAVYLCASSLVGHGAEAFFGQGTRLTVV.